One sample yielded the 24 T cell receptor beta chains listed below, sequenced in a study of blood T cell repertoires in COVID-19. Clones were sequenced by immunoSEQ multiplex PCR, and TCRdb holds only the in-frame ones, with some missing. Among approximately 180,000 clones, 75% to 90% were seen once, and the ten largest hold about a tenth. Sequenced sample: peripheral blood. These receptors originate from a human donor with active or convalescent COVID-19. The donor label of this sample is uncertain.

The J gene is TRBJ2-2, the V gene TRBV7-6; D is ambiguous. The germline V and J ends were trimmed by 4 bases and 7 bases, with 10 bases remaining between them. The CDR3 is 13 amino acids. The germline CDR1 and CDR2 sequences are SGHVS and FNYEAQ. Here the CDR3 DNA reads TGTGCCAGCAGCTCGGAGATCTACGGGGAGCTGTTTTTT. Protein product: CASSSEIYGELFF.

The rearrangement joins TRBV4-1 to TRBJ2-2, with D possibly matching TRBD2 (5 bases). Trimming took 3 bases from V and 9 from J, leaving 20 bases between them. The germline V gene encodes CDR1 MGHRA and CDR2 YSYEKL. The CDR3 is 16 residues long. This chain's CDR3 is CASSHVGLGVSRELFF. The CDR3 coding sequence is TGCGCCAGCAGCCACGTCGGACTGGGCGTATCTCGGGAGCTGTTTTTT.

In its sample, this clone was seen a few times. The chain carries TRBV19 and TRBJ1-5; possible D gene TRBD1, 5 bases. The CDR3 is 16 amino acids. The V end was cut by 5 bases, the J end by 5 bases, with 19 bases between. From germline, CDR1 is LNHDA and CDR2 SQIVND (reference sequence). The CDR3 DNA sequence: TGTGCCAGTAGTCACTTCTCCCCGGGGGGGGATCAGCCCCAGCATTTT. This gives the protein CASSHFSPGGDQPQHF.

The rearrangement joins TRBV5-1 to TRBJ1-2; 12 bases map to TRBD1. The V gene's germline CDR1 is SGHRS and CDR2 YFSETQ. The junction had 8 bases not matched to a gene; V was cut back by 0 bases and J by 8 bases. The CDR3 is made up of 16 amino acids. As DNA, the CDR3 is TGCGCCAGCAGCTTGGCCTCGGGACAGGGGGCGCAGGGCTACACCTTC. Its protein product is CASSLASGQGAQGYTF.

This chain uses TRBV20-1 with TRBJ2-7; D perhaps matches TRBD2 (6 bases). This CDR3 has 11 amino acids. The V end was cut by 6 bases, the J end by 7 bases, with 13 bases between. The germline V gene has CDR1 DFQATT and CDR2 SNEGSKA (reference sequence). CDR3: CSAERRGEQYF. DNA for the CDR3: TGCAGTGCGGAACGGCGGGGTGAGCAGTACTTC.

This clone has only one observation. The chain is built from TRBV29-1 and TRBJ2-3; D may be TRBD1 (6 bases). The CDR3 loop spans 13 amino acids. V lost 7 bases, J lost 3 bases, and 14 bases lay in between. In germline, CDR1 is SQVTM, CDR2 ANQGSEA. The DNA for the CDR3 is TGCAGCGGTTTCCTCAGGGGAACAGATACGCAGTATTTT. Protein: CSGFLRGTDTQYF.

This clone showed up just once. V and J are TRBV6-5 and TRBJ1-2; 7 nucleotides line up with TRBD1. The germline gives CDR1 MNHEY, CDR2 SVGAGI. The junction had 10 bases not matched to a gene; V was cut back by 7 bases and J by 5 bases. There are 14 residues in the CDR3. CDR3 in amino acids: CASKYTGDGYGYTF. In nucleotides, the CDR3 is TGTGCCAGCAAATATACAGGGGACGGGTATGGCTACACCTTC.

This chain links TRBV7-8 with TRBJ2-7, with 7 bases matching TRBD1. CDR3 size: 14 residues. Germline V CDR1 and CDR2: SGHVS, FQNEAQ. After removal of 0 bases from V and 4 bases from J, the junction contained 3 bases not matched to a gene. This CDR3 is CASSLAGGKYEQYF. CDR3 sequence (DNA): TGTGCCAGCAGCTTAGCAGGGGGCAAGTACGAGCAGTACTTC.

The chain couples TRBV5-5 to TRBJ1-3, with TRBD1 matching over 9 bases. V lost 2 bases, J lost 5 bases, and 5 bases stayed unmatched. The length of the CDR3 is 15 residues. Per the germline V gene, CDR1 is SGHKS and CDR2 is YYEKEE (reference sequence). CDR3 amino acids: CASSFGTGPRNTIYF. Written as DNA, the CDR3 is TGTGCCAGCAGCTTTGGGACAGGGCCTAGAAACACCATATATTTT.

CDR3 sequence reads: CASSLAGGSGQPQHF. The CDR3 DNA reads as TGTGCCAGCAGCTTAGCGGGTGGTTCGGGTCAGCCCCAGCATTTT. This rearrangement joins TRBV7-9 to TRBJ1-5, with no clear D. Germline loops: CDR1 SEHNR, CDR2 FQNEAQ (reference sequence). CDR3 length: 15 amino acids. V lost 0 bases and J lost 6, with 12 bases in between.

The gene calls are TRBV29-1 and TRBJ2-4; the D is unclear. The ends were cut back, 6 bases at V and 0 bases at J, with 9 bases in the middle. Germline values: CDR1 SQVTM, CDR2 ANQGSEA. The CDR3 loop spans 13 amino acids. CDR3 amino acids: CSVTPQAKNIQYF. CDR3 DNA: TGCAGCGTCACACCCCAAGCCAAAAACATTCAGTACTTC. The whole variable domain, filled in from reference TRBV29-1 and TRBJ2-4, reads SAVISQKPSRDICQRGTSLTIQCQVDSQVTMMFWYRQQPGQSLTLIATANQGSEATYESGFVIDKFPISRPNLTFSTLTVSNMSPEDSSIYLCSVTPQAKNIQYFGAGTRLSVL.

Only one count was recorded for this clone. The CDR3 sequence is CASSRQLNSPLHF. The CDR3 region has the DNA TGTGCCAGCAGCCGACAGCTAAATTCACCCCTCCACTTT. The chain employs TRBV3-1 (or the pseudogene TRBV3-2) and TRBJ1-6, with a possible D match to TRBD1 (5 bases). CDR3 length: 13 amino acids. CDR1 is LGHDT and CDR2 is YNNKEL in the germline V gene (reference sequence). V was cut by 4 bases and J by 7 bases, with 8 bases left in between.

This clone is a singleton in its sample. This chain joins TRBV6-2 or TRBV6-3 and TRBJ2-3; 14 positions match TRBD2. The germline V gene encodes CDR1 MNHEY and CDR2 SVGEGT. Trimming removed 0 bases from V and 11 bases from J; junction bases left unmatched: 4. The CDR3 runs 15 residues. DNA for the CDR3: TGTGCCAGCAGTTACTCGACTAGCGGGGGGGGCGAGCAGTATTTT. Protein product: CASSYSTSGGGEQYF.

This chain joins TRBV30 and TRBJ2-2; 14 bases align to TRBD2. CDR3 length: 18 residues. Germline V gene lookup returns CDR1 GTSNPN and CDR2 SVGIG (reference sequence). The V segment lost 1 base and the J segment 7 bases; nucleotides outside the gene matches: 11. The CDR3 region has the DNA TGTGCCTGGAGTGGACTAGCGGGAGGGCCGGTCGGGGACGGGGAGCTGTTTTTT. It encodes CAWSGLAGGPVGDGELFF.

V usage is TRBV19 and J usage is TRBJ1-1, with TRBD1 identical over 8 bases. CDR1 is LNHDA and CDR2 is SQIVND in the germline V gene (reference sequence). This CDR3 has 14 residues. J lost 5 bases, V lost 5 bases, and 7 bases had no gene match. CDR3 protein: CASSVQGGRTEAFF. The DNA of the CDR3 is TGTGCCAGTAGTGTACAGGGGGGCAGGACTGAAGCTTTCTTT.

J is TRBJ2-6 and V is TRBV29-1; possible D gene TRBD2, 7 bases. The germline V gene has CDR1 SQVTM and CDR2 ANQGSEA. V dropped 3 bases and J dropped 4 bases, with 10 bases sitting between them. The CDR3 contains 14 residues. CDR3 nucleotides: TGCAGCGTTGATGGGGGGGCGGGGGCCAACGTCCTGACTTTC. Protein: CSVDGGAGANVLTF.

The chain couples TRBV5-1 to TRBJ2-7, with 10 bases that match TRBD2. The CDR3 spans 17 residues. Germline CDR1 SGHRS, CDR2 YFSETQ. Trimming took 0 bases from V and 6 from J; bases not matched to a gene: 12. CDR3 region: CASSLGEGHSGRSEQYF. The CDR3 nucleotides are TGCGCCAGCAGCTTGGGTGAAGGTCATAGCGGGAGGTCCGAGCAGTACTTC.

The rearrangement uses TRBV4-2 and TRBJ2-3, with 7 bases lining up with TRBD2. The trim removed 1 base at V and 5 bases at J, leaving 18 bases unmatched. This CDR3 has 19 amino acids. The germline V gene encodes CDR1 LGHNA and CDR2 YNFKEQ. CDR3 residues: CASSQVSSDWEGQLDTQYF. For the CDR3, the DNA is TGTGCCAGCAGCCAAGTATCCTCGGATTGGGAGGGCCAATTAGATACGCAGTATTTT.

The CDR3 DNA reads TGCGCCAGCAGCTTGGCGGGGTCCTACGAGCAGTACTTC. Encoded protein: CASSLAGSYEQYF. The V and J genes are TRBV5-1 and TRBJ2-7, with a possible D match to TRBD2 (5 bases). Germline V lookup: CDR1 SGHRS, CDR2 YFSETQ. V dropped 0 bases and J dropped 1 base, with 5 bases sitting between them. The CDR3 spans 13 residues.

The gene calls are TRBV7-2 and TRBJ2-5; 13 nucleotides match TRBD2. This CDR3 region has 17 residues. Germline assignment: CDR1 SGHTA and CDR2 FQGNSA. J lost 2 bases, V lost 5 bases, and 8 bases had no gene match. The CDR3, as DNA: TGTGCCAGCAGCGCACGACTAGCGGGGGGATTTCAAGAGACCCAGTACTTC. Translating gives CASSARLAGGFQETQYF.

The V gene is TRBV7-2, the J gene TRBJ2-2, with TRBD1 as a possible D gene (6 bases). Trimming shortened V by 2 bases and J by 2 bases, and 12 bases separated the two germline ends. The CDR3 consists of 16 residues. Looked up from germline, CDR1 is SGHTA and CDR2 is FQGNSA. In DNA, the CDR3 is TGTGCCAGCAGCTTAAGGGGCAGGGGTAACACCGGGGAGCTGTTTTTT. Translated: CASSLRGRGNTGELFF.

Only one count was recorded for this clone. The J gene is TRBJ2-1, the V gene TRBV19; 7 bases are shared with TRBD1. In germline, CDR1 is LNHDA, CDR2 SQIVND (reference sequence). The CDR3 extends over 11 amino acids. The junction had 3 bases not matched to a gene; V was cut back by 7 bases and J by 9 bases. The CDR3 region is CASKGAAEQFF. CDR3 nucleotide sequence: TGTGCCAGTAAGGGGGCGGCTGAGCAGTTCTTC.

The gene calls are TRBV11-2 and TRBJ1-3, with 7 bases fitting TRBD1. The junction had 8 bases not matched to a gene; V was cut back by 5 bases and J by 7 bases. CDR3 length: 14 residues. The V gene's germline CDR1 is SGHAT and CDR2 FQNNGV. The CDR3 is CASSLQGSSNTIYF. The CDR3 region has the DNA TGTGCCAGCAGCCTACAGGGGTCGAGTAACACCATATATTTT.

The chain employs TRBV4-1 and TRBJ2-2; 8 positions agree with TRBD2. The germline V gene encodes CDR1 MGHRA and CDR2 YSYEKL. The CDR3 runs to 14 residues. The V and J ends lost 1 base and 11 bases, in that order; junction bases with no gene match: 6. CDR3 residues: CASSQGAGGGELFF. The DNA for the CDR3 is TGCGCCAGCAGCCAAGGGGCGGGAGGAGGCGAGCTGTTTTTT.